Below, 29 T cell receptor beta chains from the same sample are listed, as sequenced in a study of blood T cell repertoires in COVID-19. Profiled with immunoSEQ multiplex PCR; TCRdb holds only in-frame clones, not every one. The table lists tens of thousands of clones, about 88% of them singletons. Specimen: peripheral blood. The receptor source for this set is a human donor in a cohort sampled during active COVID-19.

V is TRBV5-1 and J is TRBJ1-1; 9 bases line up with TRBD1. V was clipped by 2 bases and J by 6 bases; unmatched bases: 8. The germline V gene encodes CDR1 SGHRS and CDR2 YFSETQ. The CDR3 spans 15 residues. CDR3 nucleotides: TGCGCCAGCAGCTTTAACCCCGGACAGGGGTCTGAAGCTTTCTTT. Translating gives CASSFNPGQGSEAFF.

The chain joins TRBV27 to TRBJ2-1; 9 nucleotides align to TRBD2. This CDR3 region has 14 residues. J lost 4 bases, V lost 5 bases, and 3 bases had no gene match. The V gene's germline CDR1 is MNHEY and CDR2 SMNVEV (reference sequence). CDR3 bases: TGTGCCAGCAGTCTAGCGGGGAGTTACAATGAGCAGTTCTTC. It is translated as CASSLAGSYNEQFF.

The chain combines TRBV7-8 with TRBJ2-7, with D possibly TRBD1 on 6 matching bases. The ends were cut back, 2 bases at V and 5 bases at J, with 10 bases in the middle. Germline V CDR1 and CDR2: SGHVS, FQNEAQ. The length of the CDR3 is 13 residues. DNA of the CDR3: TGTGCCAGCAGCTTAACAGGGTCAAACGAGCAGTACTTC. Amino acid sequence: CASSLTGSNEQYF.

The V gene is TRBV12-3 or TRBV12-4, the J gene TRBJ1-5; D gene unclear. This CDR3 has 12 residues. V gave up 1 base and J gave up 5 bases, with 3 bases separating them. The CDR3 coding sequence is TGTGCCAGCAGTTTAGTAGATCAGCCCCAGCATTTT. It translates to CASSLVDQPQHF.

This chain uses TRBV30 with TRBJ2-3, with 9 bases lining up with TRBD1. J lost 1 base, V lost 4 bases, and 3 bases had no gene match. This CDR3 comprises 14 residues. The V gene's germline CDR1 is GTSNPN and CDR2 SVGIG (reference sequence). The chain's CDR3 is CAWNRDRGTDTQYF. The CDR3 coding sequence is TGTGCCTGGAACCGGGACAGGGGCACAGATACGCAGTATTTT.

The CDR3: CAWEQGYGNEKLFF. The CDR3 coding sequence is TGTGCCTGGGAACAGGGGTACGGTAATGAAAAACTGTTTTTT. The chain combines TRBV30 with TRBJ1-4; TRBD1 aligns across 7 bases. V lost 5 bases, J lost 4 bases, and 7 bases stayed unmatched. In germline, CDR1 is GTSNPN, CDR2 SVGIG (reference sequence). The CDR3 has 14 amino acids.

The chain combines TRBV7-2 with TRBJ2-5; perhaps TRBD1 as D (6 bases). Germline V gene lookup returns CDR1 SGHTA and CDR2 FQGNSA. V gave up 3 bases and J gave up 2 bases, with 16 bases separating them. This CDR3 is 16 amino acids long. The CDR3 DNA reads TGTGCCAGCAGCTTCTCCGGGACACCCATTCAAGAGACCCAGTACTTC. This gives the protein CASSFSGTPIQETQYF.

A few counts support this clone. This chain links TRBV3-1 (or the pseudogene TRBV3-2) with TRBJ1-4; D unclear. Between the trimmed V and J ends, which lost 5 bases and 7 bases, there was a span of 14 bases. This CDR3 has 14 residues. CDR1 and CDR2 (germline): LGHDT, YNNKEL (reference sequence). CDR3 loop: CASSFDREGEKLFF. The CDR3 DNA reads as TGTGCCAGCAGCTTCGATCGAGAGGGTGAAAAACTGTTTTTT.

The genes are TRBV6-5 and TRBJ1-1; no clear D gene. The CDR3 covers 14 residues. Between the trimmed V and J ends, which lost 6 bases and 1 base, there was a span of 12 bases. Germline V CDR1 and CDR2: MNHEY, SVGAGI. CDR3 amino acids: CASRLDGENTEAFF. The CDR3 DNA reads TGTGCCAGCAGGTTAGACGGGGAGAACACTGAAGCTTTCTTT.

The chain is built from TRBV28 and TRBJ2-7; the D gene is possibly TRBD1 (5 bases). V gave up 7 bases and J gave up 2 bases, with 12 bases separating them. Germline assignment: CDR1 MDHEN and CDR2 SYDVKM. This CDR3 region has 13 residues. The CDR3 DNA sequence: TGTGCCAGCATTACAGGAGCCCCCTACGAGCAGTACTTC. The encoded protein is CASITGAPYEQYF.

The V call is TRBV9, the J call TRBJ1-1, with 10 bases matching TRBD1. Germline V gene sequence: CDR1 SGDLS, CDR2 YYNGEE. Losses at the gene ends were 3 bases for V and 4 bases for J; bases not matched to a gene: 3. CDR3 length: 14 residues. CDR3 region: CASSGGQGSTEAFF. The CDR3 nucleotides read TGTGCCAGCAGCGGGGGACAGGGGAGCACTGAAGCTTTCTTT.

V gene TRBV6-1 combines with J gene TRBJ1-1, with no clear D. With 2 bases removed from V and 7 bases from J, the gap between germline ends came to 11 bases. Germline CDR1 and CDR2: MNHNS and SASEGT. This CDR3 has 13 residues. CDR3 nucleotides: TGTGCCAGCAGTGAAATCAATCGGGGTGAAGCTTTCTTT. It translates to CASSEINRGEAFF.

The V call is TRBV6-2 or TRBV6-3, the J call TRBJ2-1; 13 bases fit TRBD2. With V trimmed by 0 bases and J by 9 bases, 2 bases remained unmatched. The germline V gene has CDR1 MNHEY and CDR2 SVGEGT. This CDR3 region has 15 residues. The CDR3 protein is CASSYSTSGRSEQFF. CDR3 DNA: TGTGCCAGCAGTTACTCGACTAGCGGGAGGTCTGAGCAGTTCTTC.

The V call is TRBV7-9, the J call TRBJ2-2, with 10 bases matching TRBD1. This CDR3 contains 17 residues. Germline values: CDR1 SEHNR, CDR2 FQNEAQ (reference sequence). The trim removed 0 bases at V and 1 base at J, leaving 2 bases unmatched. The CDR3 spells CASSLARTGGNTGELFF. CDR3 nucleotides: TGTGCCAGCAGCTTAGCAAGGACAGGGGGGAACACCGGGGAGCTGTTTTTT. Drawing the rest from reference TRBV7-9 and TRBJ2-2, the complete variable domain is DTGVSQNPRHKITKRGQNVTFRCDPISEHNRLYWYRQTLGQGPEFLTYFQNEAQLEKSRLLSDRFSAERPKGSFSTLEIQRTEQGDSAMYLCASSLARTGGNTGELFFGEGSRLTVL.

V usage is TRBV6-5 and J usage is TRBJ2-7, with D perhaps matching TRBD2 (6 bases). Between the trimmed V and J ends, which lost 7 bases and 7 bases, there was a span of 20 bases. Germline CDR1 and CDR2: MNHEY and SVGAGI. The CDR3 has 14 amino acids. For the CDR3, the DNA is TGTGCCAGCAAAATACTAGCACTTTCGGGGGAGCAGTACTTC. This sequence encodes CASKILALSGEQYF.

V and J are TRBV9 and TRBJ1-3; 7 bases fit TRBD1. CDR1 and CDR2 (germline): SGDLS, YYNGEE. V gave up 4 bases and J gave up 4 bases; unmatched junction bases: 14. The length of the CDR3 is 17 residues. The CDR3 protein is CASSKQGDKGPGNTIYF. CDR3 sequence (DNA): TGTGCCAGCAGCAAGCAGGGGGATAAGGGTCCCGGAAACACCATATATTTT.

The chain uses TRBV7-9 and TRBJ2-3; maybe TRBD1 (5 bases). This CDR3 comprises 13 residues. V dropped 7 bases and J dropped 5 bases, with 13 bases sitting between them. CDR1 SEHNR and CDR2 FQNEAQ come from the germline V gene (reference sequence). The CDR3, as DNA: TGTGCCAGCACTAAGGGGTGGGGAGATACGCAGTATTTT. It codes for CASTKGWGDTQYF.

This clone was recorded only once. The chain joins TRBV27 to TRBJ1-6; D possibly corresponds to TRBD1 (5 bases). The V end lost 6 bases, the J end lost 7 bases, and 10 bases lay between the germline ends. Germline lookup yields CDR1 MNHEY and CDR2 SMNVEV (reference sequence). The CDR3 length is 13 residues. Here the CDR3 DNA reads TGTGCCAGCAGCGACAGCCCGAATTCACCCCTCCACTTT. Its translation: CASSDSPNSPLHF.

This clone was observed a single time. The chain couples TRBV7-9 to TRBJ2-1; 8 bases are shared with TRBD2. Germline CDR1 is SEHNR and CDR2 is FQNEAQ (reference sequence). This CDR3 region has 14 residues. V lost 6 bases, J lost 4 bases, and 5 bases stayed unmatched. The CDR3 protein is CASSTVAGYNEQFF. Here the CDR3 DNA reads TGTGCCAGCAGTACCGTAGCGGGGTACAATGAGCAGTTCTTC. Full variable domain (remainder filled in from reference TRBV7-9 and TRBJ2-1): DTGVSQNPRHKITKRGQNVTFRCDPISEHNRLYWYRQTLGQGPEFLTYFQNEAQLEKSRLLSDRFSAERPKGSFSTLEIQRTEQGDSAMYLCASSTVAGYNEQFFGPGTRLTVL.

This clone appeared once. Here the CDR3 DNA reads TGTGCCAGCAGTTCGCAGGAGACCCAGTACTTC. Translated: CASSSQETQYF. The rearrangement links TRBV12-3 or TRBV12-4 to TRBJ2-5; D is unresolved. V was pared by 4 bases and J by 5 bases, with 5 bases between. The CDR3 runs 11 residues.

The rearrangement joins TRBV28 to TRBJ1-2; D gene ambiguous. In germline, CDR1 is MDHEN, CDR2 SYDVKM. The CDR3 length is 15 residues. The V and J ends lost 3 bases and 4 bases respectively, with 15 bases between them. CDR3 bases: TGTGCCAGCAGTTTCCGGCGGGTCCTATTCTATGGCTACACCTTC. This sequence encodes CASSFRRVLFYGYTF.

The chain joins TRBV27 to TRBJ1-2; weak D call: TRBD1 (5 bases). The germline CDR1 and CDR2 sequences are MNHEY and SMNVEV (reference sequence). Trimming stripped 7 bases from V and 8 bases from J, with 17 bases between. This CDR3 contains 13 residues. CDR3 in amino acids: CASIGPLGGGYTF. CDR3 sequence (DNA): TGTGCCAGCATAGGGCCTTTGGGGGGGGGCTACACCTTC.

The gene calls are TRBV18 and TRBJ2-5; 9 bases match TRBD2. CDR3 length equals 16 residues. The V segment lost 0 bases and the J segment 4 bases; nucleotides outside the gene matches: 6. Per the germline V gene, CDR1 is KGHSH and CDR2 is LQKENI. The CDR3: CASSPPSGSFLETQYF. Written as DNA, the CDR3 is TGTGCCAGCTCACCACCTAGCGGGAGTTTTCTAGAGACCCAGTACTTC.

This clone was picked up one time. The chain employs TRBV6-2 or TRBV6-3 and TRBJ2-5; TRBD2 aligns across 10 bases. The CDR3 totals 19 residues. Unmatched junction bases numbered 17, after V lost 6 bases and J lost 1 base. Per germline, CDR1 MNHEY and CDR2 SVGEGT. The CDR3 here is CASSSGLADFLFAQETQYF. The CDR3 bases are TGTGCCAGCAGCTCAGGACTAGCGGACTTCTTATTCGCCCAAGAGACCCAGTACTTC.

The chain uses TRBV9 and TRBJ1-4; 7 positions match TRBD1. Trimming at V came to 3 bases and at J to 14 bases, leaving 13 bases not matched to a gene. The CDR3 contains 14 residues. Germline V gene lookup returns CDR1 SGDLS and CDR2 YYNGEE. The CDR3 region is CASSATPGQEPLFF. For the CDR3, the DNA is TGTGCCAGCAGCGCAACCCCCGGACAGGAACCCCTGTTTTTT.

This chain links TRBV2 with TRBJ2-7; D might be TRBD1 (6 bases). V was trimmed by 4 bases and J by 7 bases, leaving 14 bases between them. CDR1 and CDR2 (germline): SNHLY, FYNNEI. The CDR3 runs to 13 residues. In nucleotides, the CDR3 is TGTGCCAGCAGTGCCCCGACAGGCGGTGAGCAGTACTTC. Protein: CASSAPTGGEQYF.

This chain joins TRBV18 and TRBJ1-4; 7 bases align to TRBD1. Germline lookup yields CDR1 KGHSH and CDR2 LQKENI. With V trimmed by 2 bases and J by 4 bases, 4 bases remained unmatched. The CDR3 is 15 residues long. CDR3 protein: CASSPMTGLNEKLFF. For the CDR3, the DNA is TGTGCCAGCTCACCAATGACAGGGCTTAATGAAAAACTGTTTTTT. Looking up the rest from reference TRBV18 and TRBJ1-4 gives the full variable domain: NAGVMQNPRHLVRRRGQEARLRCSPMKGHSHVYWYRQLPEEGLKFMVYLQKENIIDESGMPKERFSAEFPKEGPSILRIQQVVRGDSAAYFCASSPMTGLNEKLFFGSGTQLSVL.

The gene calls are TRBV15 and TRBJ1-4; D unresolved. The CDR3 has 14 residues. V was trimmed by 6 bases and J by 5 bases, leaving 13 bases between them. CDR1 LNHNV and CDR2 YYDKDF come from the germline V gene (reference sequence). The CDR3 DNA sequence: TGTGCCACCAGTTCGAGGACGGGGAATGAAAAACTGTTTTTT. Its protein product is CATSSRTGNEKLFF.

The J gene is TRBJ2-5, the V gene TRBV4-1; possibly TRBD2 for D (5 bases). Trimming left V 4 bases short and J 2 bases short, with 17 bases between. In germline, CDR1 is MGHRA, CDR2 YSYEKL. CDR3 length equals 16 residues. The CDR3 DNA follows: TGCGCCAGCAGCCCCCGAGGAGGTGCGGCACAAGAGACCCAGTACTTC. Translation gives CASSPRGGAAQETQYF.